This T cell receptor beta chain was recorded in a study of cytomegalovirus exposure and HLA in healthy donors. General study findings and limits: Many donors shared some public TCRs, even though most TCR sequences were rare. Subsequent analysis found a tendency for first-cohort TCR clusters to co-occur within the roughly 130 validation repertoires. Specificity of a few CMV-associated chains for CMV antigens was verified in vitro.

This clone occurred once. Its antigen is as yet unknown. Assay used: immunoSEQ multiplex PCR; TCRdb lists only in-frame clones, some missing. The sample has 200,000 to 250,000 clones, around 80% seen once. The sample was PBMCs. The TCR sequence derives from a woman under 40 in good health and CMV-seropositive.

The CDR3: CASRKQGGDTQYF. DNA for the CDR3: TGTGCCAGCAGGAAACAGGGGGGAGATACGCAGTATTTT. V is TRBV6-1 and J is TRBJ2-3; 8 nucleotides align to TRBD1. V was pared by 6 bases and J by 5 bases, with 4 bases of the junction left unmatched. The germline V gene encodes CDR1 MNHNS and CDR2 SASEGT. The CDR3 covers 13 residues.